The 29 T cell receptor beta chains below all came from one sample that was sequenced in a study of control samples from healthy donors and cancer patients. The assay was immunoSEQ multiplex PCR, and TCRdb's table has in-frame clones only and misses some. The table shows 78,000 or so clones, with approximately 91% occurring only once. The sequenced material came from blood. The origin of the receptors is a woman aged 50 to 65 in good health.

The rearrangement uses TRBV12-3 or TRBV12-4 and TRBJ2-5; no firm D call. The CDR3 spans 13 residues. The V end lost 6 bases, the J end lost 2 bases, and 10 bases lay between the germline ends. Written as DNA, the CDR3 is TGTGCCAGCAGCCCCAGGCAACAAGAGACCCAGTACTTC. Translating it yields CASSPRQQETQYF.

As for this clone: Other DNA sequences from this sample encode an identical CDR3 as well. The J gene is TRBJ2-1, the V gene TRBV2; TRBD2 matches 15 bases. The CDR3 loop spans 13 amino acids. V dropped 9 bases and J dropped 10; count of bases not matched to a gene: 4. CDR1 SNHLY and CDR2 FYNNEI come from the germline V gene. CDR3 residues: CARGTSGGNEQFF. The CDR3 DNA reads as TGTGCCAGAGGGACTAGCGGGGGGAACGAGCAGTTCTTC.

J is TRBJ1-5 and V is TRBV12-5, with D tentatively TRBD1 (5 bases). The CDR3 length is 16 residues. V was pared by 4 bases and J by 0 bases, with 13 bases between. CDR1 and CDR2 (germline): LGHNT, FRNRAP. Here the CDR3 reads CASGSGEGYSNQPQHF. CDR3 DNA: TGTGCTAGTGGTTCGGGGGAGGGGTATAGCAATCAGCCCCAGCATTTT.

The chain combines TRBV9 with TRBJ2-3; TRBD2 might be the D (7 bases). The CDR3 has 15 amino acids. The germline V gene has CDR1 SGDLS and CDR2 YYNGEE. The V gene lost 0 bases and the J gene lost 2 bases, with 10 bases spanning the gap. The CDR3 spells CASSVGAGATDTQYF. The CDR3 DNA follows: TGTGCCAGCAGCGTAGGTGCGGGGGCCACAGATACGCAGTATTTT.

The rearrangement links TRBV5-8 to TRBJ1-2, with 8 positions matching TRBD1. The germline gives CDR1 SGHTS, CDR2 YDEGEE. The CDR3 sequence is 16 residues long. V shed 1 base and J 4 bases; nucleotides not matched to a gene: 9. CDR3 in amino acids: CASSLSISGGIYGYTF. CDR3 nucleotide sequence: TGTGCCAGCAGCTTGTCCATATCAGGGGGCATCTATGGCTACACCTTC.

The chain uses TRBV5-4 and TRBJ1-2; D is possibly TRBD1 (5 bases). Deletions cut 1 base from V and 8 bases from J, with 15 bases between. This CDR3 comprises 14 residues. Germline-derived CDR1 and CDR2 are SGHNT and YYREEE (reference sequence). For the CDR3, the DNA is TGTGCCAGCAGCTTGTCGCTCCGGGGCGGCGGCTACACCTTC. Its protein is CASSLSLRGGGYTF. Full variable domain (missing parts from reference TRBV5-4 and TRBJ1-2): ETGVTQSPTHLIKTRGQQVTLRCSSQSGHNTVSWYQQALGQGPQFIFQYYREEENGRGNFPPRFSGLQFPNYSSELNVNALELDDSALYLCASSLSLRGGGYTFGSGTRLTVV.

The DNA of the CDR3 is TGCGCCAGCAGCCAATCAATAGGGGCAACTAATGAAAAACTGTTTTTT. It yields the protein CASSQSIGATNEKLFF. This chain joins TRBV4-1 and TRBJ1-4, with TRBD1 as a possible D gene (5 bases). Trimming cost V 2 bases and J 0 bases, with 10 bases left between them. The CDR3 runs to 16 residues. CDR1 MGHRA and CDR2 YSYEKL come from the germline V gene.

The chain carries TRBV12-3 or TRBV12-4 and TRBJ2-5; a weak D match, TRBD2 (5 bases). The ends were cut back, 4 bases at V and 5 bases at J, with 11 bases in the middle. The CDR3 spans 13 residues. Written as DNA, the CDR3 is TGTGCCAGCAGTTCCAGTGGCGGGGAGACCCAGTACTTC. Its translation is CASSSSGGETQYF.

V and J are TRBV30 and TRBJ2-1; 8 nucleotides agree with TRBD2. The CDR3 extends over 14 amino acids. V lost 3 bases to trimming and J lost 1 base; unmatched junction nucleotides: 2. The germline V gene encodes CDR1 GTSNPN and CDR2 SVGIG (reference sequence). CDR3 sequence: CAWRAGVSYNEQFF. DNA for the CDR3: TGTGCCTGGAGAGCGGGGGTGTCCTACAATGAGCAGTTCTTC. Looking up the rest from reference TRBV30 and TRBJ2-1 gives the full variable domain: SQTIHQWPATLVQPVGSPLSLECTVEGTSNPNLYWYRQAAGRGLQLLFYSVGIGQISSEVPQNLSASRPQDRQFILSSKKLLLSDSGFYLCAWRAGVSYNEQFFGPGTRLTVL.

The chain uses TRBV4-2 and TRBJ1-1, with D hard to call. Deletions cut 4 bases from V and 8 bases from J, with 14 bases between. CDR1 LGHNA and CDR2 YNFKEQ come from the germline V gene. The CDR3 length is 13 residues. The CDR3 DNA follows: TGTGCCAGCAGCCCCCCACTCAGGAGAGAAGCTTTCTTT. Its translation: CASSPPLRREAFF.

DNA of the CDR3: TGTGCCAGTAGTATCTGGTCGTATCCCGGCAGGGGTCGGTACAATGAGCAGTTCTTC. Protein product: CASSIWSYPGRGRYNEQFF. The chain links TRBV19 to TRBJ2-1; tentatively, D is TRBD1 (6 bases). Germline V gene data show CDR1 as LNHDA and CDR2 as SQIVND (reference sequence). V was shortened by 3 bases and J by 4 bases, with 25 bases between the two germline ends. This CDR3 comprises 19 residues.

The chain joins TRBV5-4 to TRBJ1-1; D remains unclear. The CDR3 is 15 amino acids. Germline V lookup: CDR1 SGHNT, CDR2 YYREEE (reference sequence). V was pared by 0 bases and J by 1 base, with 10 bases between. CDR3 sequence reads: CASSLALARNTEAFF. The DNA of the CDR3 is TGTGCCAGCAGCTTGGCTTTGGCACGGAACACTGAAGCTTTCTTT.

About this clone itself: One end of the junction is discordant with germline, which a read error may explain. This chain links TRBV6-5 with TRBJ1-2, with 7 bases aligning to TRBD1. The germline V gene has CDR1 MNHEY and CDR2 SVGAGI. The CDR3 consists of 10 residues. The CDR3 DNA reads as TGTGCCAGCAGATTGGGACAGCACATCTTC. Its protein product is CASRLGQHIF.

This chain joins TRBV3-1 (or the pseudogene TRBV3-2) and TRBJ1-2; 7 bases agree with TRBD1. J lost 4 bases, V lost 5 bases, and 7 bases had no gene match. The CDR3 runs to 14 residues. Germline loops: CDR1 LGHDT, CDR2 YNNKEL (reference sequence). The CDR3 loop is CASSLPGGGYGYTF. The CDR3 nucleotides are TGTGCCAGCAGCTTGCCAGGGGGGGGCTATGGCTACACCTTC.

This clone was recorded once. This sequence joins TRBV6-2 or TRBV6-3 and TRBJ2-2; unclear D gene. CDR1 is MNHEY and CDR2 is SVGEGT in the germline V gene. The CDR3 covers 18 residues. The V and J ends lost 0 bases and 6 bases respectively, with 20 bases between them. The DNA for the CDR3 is TGTGCCAGCAGTTACTCGATCGGGTCGGCACAGTCCTCCGGGGAGCTGTTTTTT. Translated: CASSYSIGSAQSSGELFF.

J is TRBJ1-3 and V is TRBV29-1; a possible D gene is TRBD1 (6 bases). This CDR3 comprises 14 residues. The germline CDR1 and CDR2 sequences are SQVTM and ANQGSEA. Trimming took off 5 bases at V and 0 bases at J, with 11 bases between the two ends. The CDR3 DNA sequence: TGCAGCGTTCGAAGGGGGAACTCTGGAAACACCATATATTTT. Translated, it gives CSVRRGNSGNTIYF.

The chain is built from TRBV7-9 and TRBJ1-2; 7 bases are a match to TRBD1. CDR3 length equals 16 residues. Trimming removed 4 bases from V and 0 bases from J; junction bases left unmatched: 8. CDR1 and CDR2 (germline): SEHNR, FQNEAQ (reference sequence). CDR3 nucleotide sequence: TGTGCCAGCAGCTCGACAGGGCGACGGACTAACTATGGCTACACCTTC. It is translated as CASSSTGRRTNYGYTF.

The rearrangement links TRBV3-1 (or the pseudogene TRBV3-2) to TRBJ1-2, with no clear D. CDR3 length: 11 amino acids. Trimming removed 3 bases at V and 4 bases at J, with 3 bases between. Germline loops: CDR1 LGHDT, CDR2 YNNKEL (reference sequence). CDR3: CASSQGYGYTF. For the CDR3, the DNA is TGTGCCAGCAGCCAGGGCTATGGCTACACCTTC.

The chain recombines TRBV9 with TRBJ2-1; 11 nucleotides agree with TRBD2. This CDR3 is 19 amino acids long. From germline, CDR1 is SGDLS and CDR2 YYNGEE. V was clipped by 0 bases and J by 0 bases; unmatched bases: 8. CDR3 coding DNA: TGTGCCAGCAGCGTAGAGGCTAGCGGGGGGTCTAGCTCCTACAATGAGCAGTTCTTC. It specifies CASSVEASGGSSSYNEQFF. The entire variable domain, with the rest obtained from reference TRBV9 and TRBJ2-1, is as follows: DSGVTQTPKHLITATGQRVTLRCSPRSGDLSVYWYQQSLDQGLQFLIQYYNGEERAKGNILERFSAQQFPDLHSELNLSSLELGDSALYFCASSVEASGGSSSYNEQFFGPGTRLTVL.

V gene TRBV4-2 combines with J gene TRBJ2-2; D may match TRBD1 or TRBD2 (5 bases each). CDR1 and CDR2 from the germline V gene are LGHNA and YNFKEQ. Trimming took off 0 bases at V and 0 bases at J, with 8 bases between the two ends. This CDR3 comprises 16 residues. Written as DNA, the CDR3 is TGTGCCAGCAGCCAAGAGGGGACCGCGAACACCGGGGAGCTGTTTTTT. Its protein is CASSQEGTANTGELFF.

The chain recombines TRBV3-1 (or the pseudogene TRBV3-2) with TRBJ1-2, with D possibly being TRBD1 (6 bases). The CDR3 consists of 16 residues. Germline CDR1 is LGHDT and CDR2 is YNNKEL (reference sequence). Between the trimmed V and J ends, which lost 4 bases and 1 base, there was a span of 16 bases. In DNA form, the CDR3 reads TGTGCCAGCAGCCCGGTGGGATTACAGGGTAACTATGGCTACACCTTC. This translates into CASSPVGLQGNYGYTF.

CDR3: CASSLGAGGRPTSYEQYF. Written as DNA, the CDR3 is TGTGCCAGCAGCTTAGGGGCAGGGGGCCGGCCCACCTCCTACGAGCAGTACTTC. The rearrangement links TRBV7-9 to TRBJ2-7; 8 positions agree with TRBD1. CDR1 is SEHNR and CDR2 is FQNEAQ in the germline V gene (reference sequence). V lost 1 base to trimming and J lost 0 bases; unmatched junction nucleotides: 11. There are 18 residues in the CDR3.

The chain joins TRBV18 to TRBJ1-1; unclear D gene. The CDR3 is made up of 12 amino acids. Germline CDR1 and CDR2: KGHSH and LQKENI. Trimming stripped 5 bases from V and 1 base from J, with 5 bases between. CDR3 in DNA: TGTGCCAGCTCAGTTGGGAACACTGAAGCTTTCTTT. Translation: CASSVGNTEAFF. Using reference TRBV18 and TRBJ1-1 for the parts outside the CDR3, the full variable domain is NAGVMQNPRHLVRRRGQEARLRCSPMKGHSHVYWYRQLPEEGLKFMVYLQKENIIDESGMPKERFSAEFPKEGPSILRIQQVVRGDSAAYFCASSVGNTEAFFGQGTRLTVV.

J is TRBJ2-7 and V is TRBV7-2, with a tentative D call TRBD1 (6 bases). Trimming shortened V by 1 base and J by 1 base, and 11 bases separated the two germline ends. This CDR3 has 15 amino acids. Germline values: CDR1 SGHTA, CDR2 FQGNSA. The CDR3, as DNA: TGTGCCAGCAGCTTAGGCGGACAGATATCCTACGAGCAGTACTTC. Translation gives CASSLGGQISYEQYF.

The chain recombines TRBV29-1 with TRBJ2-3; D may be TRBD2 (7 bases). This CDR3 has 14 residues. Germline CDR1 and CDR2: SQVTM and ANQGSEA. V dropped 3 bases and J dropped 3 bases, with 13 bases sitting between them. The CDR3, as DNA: TGCAGCGTTGACGCGGGGGCAAGGACAGATACGCAGTATTTT. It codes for CSVDAGARTDTQYF.

DNA of the CDR3: TGCGCCAGCAATTTTGGGGCAAGGGGCACTGAAGCTTTCTTT. This sequence encodes CASNFGARGTEAFF. The chain couples TRBV10-2 to TRBJ1-1, with D possibly TRBD1 on 5 matching bases. Trimming pared 7 bases from V and 4 bases from J, leaving 16 bases between. Germline V gene data show CDR1 as WSHSY and CDR2 as SAAADI. The CDR3 extends over 14 amino acids.

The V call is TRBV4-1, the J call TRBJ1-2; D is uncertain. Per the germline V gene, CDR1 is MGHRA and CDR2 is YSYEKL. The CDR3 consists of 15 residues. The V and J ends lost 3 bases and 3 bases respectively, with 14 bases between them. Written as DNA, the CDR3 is TGCGCCAGCAGCCAGAATCCCCCCCCTTACTATGGCTACACCTTC. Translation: CASSQNPPPYYGYTF.

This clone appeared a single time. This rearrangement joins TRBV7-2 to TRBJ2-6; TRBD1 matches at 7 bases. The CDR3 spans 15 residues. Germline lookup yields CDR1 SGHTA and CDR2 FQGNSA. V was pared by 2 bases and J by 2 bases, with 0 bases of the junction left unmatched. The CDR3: CASSLTGAGANVLTF. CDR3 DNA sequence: TGTGCCAGCAGCTTAACAGGGGCTGGGGCCAACGTCCTGACTTTC. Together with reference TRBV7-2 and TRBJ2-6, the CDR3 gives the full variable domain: GAGVSQSPSNKVTEKGKDVELRCDPISGHTALYWYRQSLGQGLEFLIYFQGNSAPDKSGLPSDRFSAERTGGSVSTLTIQRTQQEDSAVYLCASSLTGAGANVLTFGAGSRLTVL.

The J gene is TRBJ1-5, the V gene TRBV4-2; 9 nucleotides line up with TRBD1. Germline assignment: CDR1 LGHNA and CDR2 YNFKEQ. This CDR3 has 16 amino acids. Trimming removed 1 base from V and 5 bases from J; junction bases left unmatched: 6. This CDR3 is CASSQAKGQGYQPQHF. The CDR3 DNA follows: TGTGCCAGCAGCCAAGCGAAAGGACAGGGGTATCAGCCCCAGCATTTT.